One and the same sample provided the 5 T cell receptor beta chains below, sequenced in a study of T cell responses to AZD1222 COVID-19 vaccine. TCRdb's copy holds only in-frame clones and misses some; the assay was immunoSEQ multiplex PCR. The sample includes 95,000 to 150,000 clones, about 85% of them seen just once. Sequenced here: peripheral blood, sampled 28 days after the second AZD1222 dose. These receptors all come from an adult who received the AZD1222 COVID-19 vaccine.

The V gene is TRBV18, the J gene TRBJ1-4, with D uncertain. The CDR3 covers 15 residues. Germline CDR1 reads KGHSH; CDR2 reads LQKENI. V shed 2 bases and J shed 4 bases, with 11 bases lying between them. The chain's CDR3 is CASSPGDTLNEKLFF. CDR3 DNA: TGTGCCAGCTCACCAGGCGACACTCTTAATGAAAAACTGTTTTTT.

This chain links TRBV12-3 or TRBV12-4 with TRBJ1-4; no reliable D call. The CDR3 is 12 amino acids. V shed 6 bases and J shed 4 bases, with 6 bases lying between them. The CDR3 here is CASREGNEKLFF. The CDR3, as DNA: TGTGCCAGCAGAGAGGGTAATGAAAAACTGTTTTTT.

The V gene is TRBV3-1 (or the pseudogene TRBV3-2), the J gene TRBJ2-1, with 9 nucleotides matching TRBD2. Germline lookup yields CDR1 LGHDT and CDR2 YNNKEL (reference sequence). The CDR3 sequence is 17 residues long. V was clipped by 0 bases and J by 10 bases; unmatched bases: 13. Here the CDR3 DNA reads TGTGCCAGCAGCCAAGATCGATACTCTAGCGGGGCCCCGGAGCAGTTCTTC. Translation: CASSQDRYSSGAPEQFF.

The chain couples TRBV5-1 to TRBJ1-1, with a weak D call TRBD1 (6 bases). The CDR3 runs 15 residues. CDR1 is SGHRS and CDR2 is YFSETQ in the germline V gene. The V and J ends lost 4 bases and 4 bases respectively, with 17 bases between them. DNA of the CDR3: TGCGCCAGCAGCCAGACCGGCTACAGGGTCACTGAAGCTTTCTTT. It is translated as CASSQTGYRVTEAFF.

DNA for the CDR3: TGTGCCAGCAGCGGGGGCGGCAGGGCCGGGGCCAACGTCCTGACTTTC. It yields the protein CASSGGGRAGANVLTF. The genes are TRBV7-9 and TRBJ2-6; tentative D call: TRBD1 (6 bases). The V and J ends lost 5 bases and 4 bases respectively, with 15 bases between them. In germline, CDR1 is SEHNR, CDR2 FQNEAQ (reference sequence). This CDR3 contains 16 residues.